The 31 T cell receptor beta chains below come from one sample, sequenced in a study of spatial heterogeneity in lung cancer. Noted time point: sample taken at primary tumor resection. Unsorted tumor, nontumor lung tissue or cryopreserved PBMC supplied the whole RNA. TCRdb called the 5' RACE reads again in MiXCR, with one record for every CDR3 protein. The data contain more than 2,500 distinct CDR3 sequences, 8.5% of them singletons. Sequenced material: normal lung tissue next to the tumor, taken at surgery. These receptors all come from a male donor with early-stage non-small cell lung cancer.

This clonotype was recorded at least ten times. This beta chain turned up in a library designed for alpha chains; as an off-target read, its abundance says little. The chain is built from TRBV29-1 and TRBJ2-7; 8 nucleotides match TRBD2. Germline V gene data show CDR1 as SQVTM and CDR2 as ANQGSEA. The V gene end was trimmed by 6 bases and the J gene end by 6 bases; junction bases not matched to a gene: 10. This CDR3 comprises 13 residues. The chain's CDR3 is CSVGAGEGGEQYF. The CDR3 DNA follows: TGCAGCGTCGGAGCGGGAGAGGGGGGCGAGCAGTACTTC.

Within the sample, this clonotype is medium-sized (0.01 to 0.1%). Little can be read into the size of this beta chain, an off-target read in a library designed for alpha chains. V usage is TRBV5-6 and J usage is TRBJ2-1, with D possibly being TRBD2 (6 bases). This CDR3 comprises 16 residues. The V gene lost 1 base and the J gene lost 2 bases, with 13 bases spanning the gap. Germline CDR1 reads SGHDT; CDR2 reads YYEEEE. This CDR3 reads CASSLILAHTYNEQFF. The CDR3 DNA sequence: TGTGCCAGCAGCTTGATTCTAGCGCATACCTACAATGAGCAGTTCTTC.

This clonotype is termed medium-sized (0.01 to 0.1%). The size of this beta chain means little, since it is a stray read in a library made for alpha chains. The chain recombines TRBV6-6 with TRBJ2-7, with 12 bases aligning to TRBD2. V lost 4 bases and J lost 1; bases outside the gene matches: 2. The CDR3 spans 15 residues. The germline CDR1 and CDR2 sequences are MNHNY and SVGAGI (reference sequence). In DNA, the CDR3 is TGTGCCAGCAGTTGGACTAGCGGGACTTCCTACGAGCAGTACTTC. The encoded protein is CASSWTSGTSYEQYF.

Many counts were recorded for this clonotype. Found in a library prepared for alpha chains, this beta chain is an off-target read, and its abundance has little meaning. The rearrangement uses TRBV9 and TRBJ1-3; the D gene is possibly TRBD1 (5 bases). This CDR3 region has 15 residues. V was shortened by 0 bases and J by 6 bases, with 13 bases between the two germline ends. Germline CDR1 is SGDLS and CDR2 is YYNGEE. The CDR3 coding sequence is TGTGCCAGCAGCGTAGGTCCAGGGTTTGAAAACACCATATATTTT. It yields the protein CASSVGPGFENTIYF.

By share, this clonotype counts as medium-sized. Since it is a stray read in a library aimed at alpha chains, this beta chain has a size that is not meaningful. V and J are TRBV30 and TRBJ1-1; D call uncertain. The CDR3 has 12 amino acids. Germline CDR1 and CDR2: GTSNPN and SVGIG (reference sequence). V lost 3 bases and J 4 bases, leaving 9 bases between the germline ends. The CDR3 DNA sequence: TGTGCCTGGAGCTGGTTCGGCACTGAAGCTTTCTTT. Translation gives CAWSWFGTEAFF.

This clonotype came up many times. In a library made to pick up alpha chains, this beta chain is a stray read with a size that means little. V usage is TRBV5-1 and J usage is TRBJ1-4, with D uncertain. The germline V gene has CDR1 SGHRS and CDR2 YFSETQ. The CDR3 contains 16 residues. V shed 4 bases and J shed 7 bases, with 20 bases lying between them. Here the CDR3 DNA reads TGCGCCAGCAGCCTTGGGCCGGAGGGAGGGAGTGAAAAACTGTTTTTT. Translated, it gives CASSLGPEGGSEKLFF.

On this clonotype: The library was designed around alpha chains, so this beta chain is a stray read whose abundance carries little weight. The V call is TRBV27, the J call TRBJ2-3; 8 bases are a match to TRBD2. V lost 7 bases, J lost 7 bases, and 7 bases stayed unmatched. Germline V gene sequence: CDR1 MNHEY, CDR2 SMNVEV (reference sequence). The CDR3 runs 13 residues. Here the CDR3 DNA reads TGTGCCAGCAAGAGTAGCGGGACTAATACGCAGTATTTT. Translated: CASKSSGTNTQYF.

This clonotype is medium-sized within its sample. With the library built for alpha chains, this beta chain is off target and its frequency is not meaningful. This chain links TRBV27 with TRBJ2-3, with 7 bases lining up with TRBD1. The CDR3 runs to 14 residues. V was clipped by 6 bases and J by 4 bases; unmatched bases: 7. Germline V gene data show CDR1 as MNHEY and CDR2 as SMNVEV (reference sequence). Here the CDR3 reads CASSTGVVADTQYF. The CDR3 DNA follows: TGTGCCAGCAGCACAGGGGTGGTTGCAGATACGCAGTATTTT.

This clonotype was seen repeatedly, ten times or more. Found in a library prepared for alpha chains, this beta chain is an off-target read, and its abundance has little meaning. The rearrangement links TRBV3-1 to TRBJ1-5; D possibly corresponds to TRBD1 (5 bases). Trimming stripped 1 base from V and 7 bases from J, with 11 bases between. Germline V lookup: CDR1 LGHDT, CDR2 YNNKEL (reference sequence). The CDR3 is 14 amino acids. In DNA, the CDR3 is TGTGCCAGCAGCCAAGGCACAGGAGAACAGCCCCAGCATTTT. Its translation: CASSQGTGEQPQHF.

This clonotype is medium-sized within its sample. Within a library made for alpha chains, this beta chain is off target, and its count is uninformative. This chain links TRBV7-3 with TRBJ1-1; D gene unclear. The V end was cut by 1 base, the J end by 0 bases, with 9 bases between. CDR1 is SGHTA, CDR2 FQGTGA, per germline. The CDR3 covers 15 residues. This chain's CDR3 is CASSLRPGLNTEAFF. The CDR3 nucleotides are TGTGCCAGCAGCTTAAGGCCAGGATTGAACACTGAAGCTTTCTTT.

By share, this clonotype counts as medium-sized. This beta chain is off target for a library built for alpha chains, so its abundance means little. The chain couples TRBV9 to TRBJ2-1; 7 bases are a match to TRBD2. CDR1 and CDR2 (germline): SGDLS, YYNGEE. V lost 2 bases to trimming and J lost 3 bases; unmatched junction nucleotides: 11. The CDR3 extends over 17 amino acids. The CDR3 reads CASSVSPSGDLYNEQFF. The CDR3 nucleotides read TGTGCCAGCAGCGTTTCCCCTAGCGGAGACCTCTACAATGAGCAGTTCTTC.

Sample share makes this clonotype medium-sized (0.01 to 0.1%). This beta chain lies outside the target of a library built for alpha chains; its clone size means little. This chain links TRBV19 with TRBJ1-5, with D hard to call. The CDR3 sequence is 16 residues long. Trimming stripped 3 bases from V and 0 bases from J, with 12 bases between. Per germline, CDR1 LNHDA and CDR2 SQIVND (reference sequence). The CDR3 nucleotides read TGTGCCAGTAGTATGTATCAAAGTTATAGCAATCAGCCCCAGCATTTT. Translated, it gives CASSMYQSYSNQPQHF.

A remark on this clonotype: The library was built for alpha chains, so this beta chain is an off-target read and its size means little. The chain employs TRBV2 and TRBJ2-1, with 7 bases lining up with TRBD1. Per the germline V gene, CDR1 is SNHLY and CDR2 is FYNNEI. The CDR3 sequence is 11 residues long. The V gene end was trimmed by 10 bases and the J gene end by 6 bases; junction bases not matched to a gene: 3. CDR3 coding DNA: TGTGCCAACCACAGGGGCAATGAGCAGTTCTTC. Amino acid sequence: CANHRGNEQFF.

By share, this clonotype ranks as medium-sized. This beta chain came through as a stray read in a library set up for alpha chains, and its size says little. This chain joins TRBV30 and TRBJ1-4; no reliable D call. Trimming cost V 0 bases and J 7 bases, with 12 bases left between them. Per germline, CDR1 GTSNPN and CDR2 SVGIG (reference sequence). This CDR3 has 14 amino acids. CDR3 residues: CAWSVLGFGEKLFF. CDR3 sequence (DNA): TGTGCCTGGAGTGTACTAGGGTTCGGTGAAAAACTGTTTTTT.

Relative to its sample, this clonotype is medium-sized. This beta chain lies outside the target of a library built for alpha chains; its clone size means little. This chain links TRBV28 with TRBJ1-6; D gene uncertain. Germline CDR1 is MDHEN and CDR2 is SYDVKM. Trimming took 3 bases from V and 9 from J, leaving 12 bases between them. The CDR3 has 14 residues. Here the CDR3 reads CASSLNSIVSPLHF. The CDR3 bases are TGTGCCAGCAGTTTGAACAGTATAGTTTCACCCCTCCACTTT.

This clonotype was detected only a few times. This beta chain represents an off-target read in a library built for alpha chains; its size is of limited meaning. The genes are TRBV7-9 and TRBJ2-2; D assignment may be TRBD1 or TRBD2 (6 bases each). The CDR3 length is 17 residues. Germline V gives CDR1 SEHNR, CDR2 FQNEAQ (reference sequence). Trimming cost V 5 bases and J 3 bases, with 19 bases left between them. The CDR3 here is CASSPPRTGRYTGELFF. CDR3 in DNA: TGTGCCAGCAGCCCCCCGAGAACAGGGAGGTACACCGGGGAGCTGTTTTTT.

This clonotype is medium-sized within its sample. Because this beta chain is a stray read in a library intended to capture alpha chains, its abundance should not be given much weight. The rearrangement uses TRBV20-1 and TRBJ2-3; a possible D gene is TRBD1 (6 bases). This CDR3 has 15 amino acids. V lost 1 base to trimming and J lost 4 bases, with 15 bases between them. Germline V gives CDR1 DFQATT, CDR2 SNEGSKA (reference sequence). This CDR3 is CSARVPLRGPDTQYF. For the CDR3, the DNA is TGCAGTGCTAGAGTTCCTCTCAGGGGACCAGATACGCAGTATTTT.

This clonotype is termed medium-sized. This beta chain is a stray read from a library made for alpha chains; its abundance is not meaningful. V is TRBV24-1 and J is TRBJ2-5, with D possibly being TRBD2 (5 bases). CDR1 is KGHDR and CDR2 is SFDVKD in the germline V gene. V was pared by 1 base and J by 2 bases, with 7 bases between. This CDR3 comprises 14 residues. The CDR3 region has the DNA TGTGCCACCAGTGATTTCGGGGAACAAGAGACCCAGTACTTC. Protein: CATSDFGEQETQYF.

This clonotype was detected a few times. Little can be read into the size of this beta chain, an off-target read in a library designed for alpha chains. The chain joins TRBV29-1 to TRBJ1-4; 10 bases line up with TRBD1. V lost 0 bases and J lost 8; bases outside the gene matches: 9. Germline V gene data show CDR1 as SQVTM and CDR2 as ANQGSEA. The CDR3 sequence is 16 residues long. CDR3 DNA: TGCAGCGTTGAAGATCCTTTGACAGGGGGCCGGGAAAAACTGTTTTTT. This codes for CSVEDPLTGGREKLFF.

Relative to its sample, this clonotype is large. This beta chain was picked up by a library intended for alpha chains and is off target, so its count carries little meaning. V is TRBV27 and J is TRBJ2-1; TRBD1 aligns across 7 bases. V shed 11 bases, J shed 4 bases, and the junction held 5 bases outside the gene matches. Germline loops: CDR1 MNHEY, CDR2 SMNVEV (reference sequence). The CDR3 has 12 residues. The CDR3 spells CASGTEYNEQFF. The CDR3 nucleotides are TGTGCCTCCGGGACAGAGTACAATGAGCAGTTCTTC.

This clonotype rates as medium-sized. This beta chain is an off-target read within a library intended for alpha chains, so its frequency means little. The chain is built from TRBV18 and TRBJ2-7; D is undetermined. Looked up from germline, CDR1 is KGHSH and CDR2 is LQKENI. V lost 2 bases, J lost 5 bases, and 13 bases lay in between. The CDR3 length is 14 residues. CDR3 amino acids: CASSPRVRSDEQYF. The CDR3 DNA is TGTGCCAGCTCACCAAGGGTTCGGAGCGACGAGCAGTACTTC.

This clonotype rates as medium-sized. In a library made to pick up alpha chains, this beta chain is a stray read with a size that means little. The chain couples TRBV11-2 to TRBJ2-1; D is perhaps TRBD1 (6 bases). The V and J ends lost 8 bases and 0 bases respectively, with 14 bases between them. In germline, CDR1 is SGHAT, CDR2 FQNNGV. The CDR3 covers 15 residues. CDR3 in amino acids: CASAVGASSYNEQFF. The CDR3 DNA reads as TGTGCCAGCGCGGTGGGGGCGAGCTCCTACAATGAGCAGTTCTTC.

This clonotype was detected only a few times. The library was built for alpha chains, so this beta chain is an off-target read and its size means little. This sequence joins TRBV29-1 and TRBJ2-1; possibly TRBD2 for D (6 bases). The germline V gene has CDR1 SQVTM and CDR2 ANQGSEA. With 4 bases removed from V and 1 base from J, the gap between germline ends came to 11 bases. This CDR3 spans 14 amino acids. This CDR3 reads CSVGLRGSYNEQFF. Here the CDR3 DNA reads TGCAGCGTTGGTCTCCGGGGGTCCTACAATGAGCAGTTCTTC.

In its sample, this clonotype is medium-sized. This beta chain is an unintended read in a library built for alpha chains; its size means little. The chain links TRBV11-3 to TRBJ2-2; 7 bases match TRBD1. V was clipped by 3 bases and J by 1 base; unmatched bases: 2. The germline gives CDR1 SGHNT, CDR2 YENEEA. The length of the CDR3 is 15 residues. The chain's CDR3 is CASSFRTGNTGELFF. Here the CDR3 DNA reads TGTGCCAGCAGCTTCCGGACAGGGAACACCGGGGAGCTGTTTTTT.

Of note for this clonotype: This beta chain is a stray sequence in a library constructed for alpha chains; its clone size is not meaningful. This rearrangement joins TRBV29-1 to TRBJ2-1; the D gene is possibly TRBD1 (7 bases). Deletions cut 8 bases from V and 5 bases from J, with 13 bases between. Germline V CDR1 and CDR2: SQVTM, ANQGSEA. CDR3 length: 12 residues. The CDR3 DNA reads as TGCAGCCTACAGGGGAGGAACAATGAGCAGTTCTTC. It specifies CSLQGRNNEQFF.

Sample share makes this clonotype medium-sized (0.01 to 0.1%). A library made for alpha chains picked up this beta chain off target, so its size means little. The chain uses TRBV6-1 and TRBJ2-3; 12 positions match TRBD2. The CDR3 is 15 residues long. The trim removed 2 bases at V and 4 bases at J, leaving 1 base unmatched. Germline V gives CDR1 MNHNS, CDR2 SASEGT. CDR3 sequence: CASSELAGGPDTQYF. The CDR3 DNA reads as TGTGCCAGCAGTGAACTAGCGGGAGGGCCAGATACGCAGTATTTT.

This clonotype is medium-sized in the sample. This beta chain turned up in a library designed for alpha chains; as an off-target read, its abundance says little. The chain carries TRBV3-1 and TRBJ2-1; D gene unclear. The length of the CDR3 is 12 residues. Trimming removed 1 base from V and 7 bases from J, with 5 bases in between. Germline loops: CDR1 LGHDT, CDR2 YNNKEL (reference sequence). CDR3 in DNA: TGTGCCAGCAGCCAAGGTTTTAATGAGCAGTTCTTC. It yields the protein CASSQGFNEQFF.

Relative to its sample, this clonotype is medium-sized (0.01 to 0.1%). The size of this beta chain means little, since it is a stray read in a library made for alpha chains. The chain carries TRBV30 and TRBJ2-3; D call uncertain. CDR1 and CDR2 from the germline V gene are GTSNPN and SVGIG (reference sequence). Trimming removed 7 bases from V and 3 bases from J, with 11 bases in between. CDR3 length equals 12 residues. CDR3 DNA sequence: TGTGCCTCCGAGGCCAAGACAGATACGCAGTATTTT. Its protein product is CASEAKTDTQYF. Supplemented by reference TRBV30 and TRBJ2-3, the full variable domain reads SQTIHQWPATLVQPVGSPLSLECTVEGTSNPNLYWYRQAAGRGLQLLFYSVGIGQISSEVPQNLSASRPQDRQFILSSKKLLLSDSGFYLCASEAKTDTQYFGPGTRLTVL.

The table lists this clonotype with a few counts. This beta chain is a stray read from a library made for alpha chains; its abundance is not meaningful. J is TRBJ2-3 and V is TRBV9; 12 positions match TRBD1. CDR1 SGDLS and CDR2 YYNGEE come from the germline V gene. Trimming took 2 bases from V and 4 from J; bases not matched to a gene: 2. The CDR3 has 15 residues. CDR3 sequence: CASSVGTGGPDTQYF. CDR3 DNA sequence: TGTGCCAGCAGCGTTGGGACAGGGGGCCCAGATACGCAGTATTTT.

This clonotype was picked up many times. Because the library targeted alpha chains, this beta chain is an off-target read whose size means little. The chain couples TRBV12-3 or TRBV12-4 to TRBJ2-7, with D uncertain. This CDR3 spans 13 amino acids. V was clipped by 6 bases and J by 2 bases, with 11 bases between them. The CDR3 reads CASRRLDTYEQYF. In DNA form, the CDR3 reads TGTGCCAGCAGACGACTGGATACCTACGAGCAGTACTTC.

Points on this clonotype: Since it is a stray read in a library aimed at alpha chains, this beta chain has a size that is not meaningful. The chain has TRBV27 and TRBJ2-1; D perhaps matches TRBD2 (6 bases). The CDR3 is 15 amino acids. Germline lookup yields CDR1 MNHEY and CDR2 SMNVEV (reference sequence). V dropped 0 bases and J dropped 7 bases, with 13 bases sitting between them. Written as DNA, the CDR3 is TGTGCCAGCAGTTTATCTAGGGGAGGAATGAATGAGCAGTTCTTC. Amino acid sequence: CASSLSRGGMNEQFF.